This is a list of T cell receptor beta chains from one sample in a study of cytomegalovirus exposure and HLA in healthy donors. The repertoire was sequenced with immunoSEQ multiplex PCR; TCRdb's copy has only in-frame clones and lacks some. The table shows 95,000 to 150,000 clones, with about four fifths occurring only once. Specimen: PBMCs. These receptor sequences come from a young man in good health and CMV-seronegative. Each CDR3 is given without its conserved first and last residue. Fields, in order: V gene, J gene, CDR3 protein.

v_call: TRBV7-3; j_call: TRBJ1-2; cdr3_aa: ASSLDRFYGYT
v_call: TRBV7-9; j_call: TRBJ2-3; cdr3_aa: ASSLPGTSGGQDTQY
v_call: TRBV7-3; j_call: TRBJ2-3; cdr3_aa: ASSLSTDTQY
v_call: TRBV11-1; j_call: TRBJ1-2; cdr3_aa: ASSGTDREAGYT
v_call: TRBV7-9; j_call: TRBJ2-7; cdr3_aa: ASSPGGSYEQY
v_call: TRBV25-1; j_call: TRBJ1-2; cdr3_aa: ASSLRGKGYT
v_call: TRBV5-8; j_call: TRBJ1-2; cdr3_aa: ASSSPRQGSANYGYT
v_call: TRBV9; j_call: TRBJ2-5; cdr3_aa: ASSALVGGPTQETQY
v_call: TRBV14; j_call: TRBJ2-6; cdr3_aa: ASSQDPGQGSGANVLT
v_call: TRBV11-2; j_call: TRBJ2-3; cdr3_aa: ASSQGLAGLADTQY
v_call: TRBV9; j_call: TRBJ2-1; cdr3_aa: ASSVGGTSRYNEQF
v_call: TRBV5-1; j_call: TRBJ1-2; cdr3_aa: ASSLGAGADYT
v_call: TRBV5-1; j_call: TRBJ1-5; cdr3_aa: ASSAGGARDQPQH
v_call: TRBV7-9; j_call: TRBJ2-5; cdr3_aa: ASSYLAGQETQY
v_call: TRBV19; j_call: TRBJ2-7; cdr3_aa: ASKIGPGSYEQY
v_call: TRBV5-4; j_call: TRBJ2-1; cdr3_aa: ASSSGTGNYNEQF
v_call: TRBV6-5; j_call: TRBJ1-5; cdr3_aa: ASSYSQGTKPQH
v_call: TRBV10-3; j_call: TRBJ1-2; cdr3_aa: ANRQGYGYT
v_call: TRBV30; j_call: TRBJ2-7; cdr3_aa: AWRSFTEELMTASWDYEQY
v_call: TRBV11-2; j_call: TRBJ1-1; cdr3_aa: ASSTSDRGNTEAF
v_call: TRBV19; j_call: TRBJ1-2; cdr3_aa: ATRPGGPGILYGYT
v_call: TRBV19; j_call: TRBJ2-2; cdr3_aa: ASRSQGASGELF
v_call: TRBV7-8; j_call: TRBJ2-7; cdr3_aa: ASSFEPSGGGEQY
v_call: TRBV29-1; j_call: TRBJ2-1; cdr3_aa: SVEGTDSSYNEQF
v_call: TRBV5-1; j_call: TRBJ2-5; cdr3_aa: ASSPPGIPRETQY
v_call: TRBV7-2; j_call: TRBJ1-2; cdr3_aa: ASSLGLTGGISSYGYT
v_call: TRBV2; j_call: TRBJ2-7; cdr3_aa: ASSERTYSYEQY
v_call: TRBV7-8; j_call: TRBJ2-1; cdr3_aa: ASTLGAGGEQF
v_call: TRBV5-1; j_call: TRBJ2-7; cdr3_aa: ASSYETSGGMD
v_call: TRBV14; j_call: TRBJ1-2; cdr3_aa: ASSQGDRYYGYT
v_call: TRBV5-4; j_call: TRBJ1-1; cdr3_aa: ASSTETWNTEAF
v_call: TRBV4-3; j_call: TRBJ1-3; cdr3_aa: ASSHEDRTFIGNTIY
v_call: TRBV7-9; j_call: TRBJ2-7; cdr3_aa: ASSSDRDDEQY
v_call: TRBV15; j_call: TRBJ1-6; cdr3_aa: ATSRDTGFSYNSPLH
v_call: TRBV7-6; j_call: TRBJ2-7; cdr3_aa: ASSPIKGRGLYEQY
v_call: TRBV2; j_call: TRBJ2-2; cdr3_aa: ASRGGTANTGELF
v_call: TRBV7-8; j_call: TRBJ2-4; cdr3_aa: ASSLVGLAGGRLAAKNIQY